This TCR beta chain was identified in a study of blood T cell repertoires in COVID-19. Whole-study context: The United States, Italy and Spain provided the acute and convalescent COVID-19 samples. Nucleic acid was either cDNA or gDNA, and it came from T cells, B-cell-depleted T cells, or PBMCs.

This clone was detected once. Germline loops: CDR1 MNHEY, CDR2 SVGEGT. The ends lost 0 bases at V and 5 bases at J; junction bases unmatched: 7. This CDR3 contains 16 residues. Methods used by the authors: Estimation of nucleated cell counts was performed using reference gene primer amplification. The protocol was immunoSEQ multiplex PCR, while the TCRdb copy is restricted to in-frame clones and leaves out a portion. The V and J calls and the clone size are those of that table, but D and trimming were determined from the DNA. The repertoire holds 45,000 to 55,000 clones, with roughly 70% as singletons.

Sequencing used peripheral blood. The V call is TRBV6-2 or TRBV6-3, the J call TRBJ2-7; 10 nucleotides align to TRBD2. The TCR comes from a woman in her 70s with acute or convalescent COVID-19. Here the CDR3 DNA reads TGTGCCAGCAGTTACTCGCCTAGCGGGAGAGGGAACGAGCAGTACTTC. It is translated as CASSYSPSGRGNEQYF.